The sequence of this T cell receptor (beta chain) was determined in a study of blood T cell repertoires in COVID-19. V was pared by 5 bases and J by 2 bases, with 12 bases between. CDR3 size: 14 residues. Germline assignment: CDR1 LGHDT and CDR2 YNNKEL (reference sequence). Generated by immunoSEQ multiplex PCR, the TCRdb table keeps only in-frame clones and is missing some. The sample yields about 170,000 clones, under 90% seen once. The V call is TRBV3-1 (or the pseudogene TRBV3-2), the J call TRBJ1-2; D may be TRBD1 (6 bases). This clonotype was sampled from a woman at least 80 years old with acute or convalescent COVID-19. The source material was peripheral blood. CDR3 DNA: TGTGCCAGCAGCGGCCTGGACAGAAACTATGGCTACACCTTC. Residues: CASSGLDRNYGYTF.